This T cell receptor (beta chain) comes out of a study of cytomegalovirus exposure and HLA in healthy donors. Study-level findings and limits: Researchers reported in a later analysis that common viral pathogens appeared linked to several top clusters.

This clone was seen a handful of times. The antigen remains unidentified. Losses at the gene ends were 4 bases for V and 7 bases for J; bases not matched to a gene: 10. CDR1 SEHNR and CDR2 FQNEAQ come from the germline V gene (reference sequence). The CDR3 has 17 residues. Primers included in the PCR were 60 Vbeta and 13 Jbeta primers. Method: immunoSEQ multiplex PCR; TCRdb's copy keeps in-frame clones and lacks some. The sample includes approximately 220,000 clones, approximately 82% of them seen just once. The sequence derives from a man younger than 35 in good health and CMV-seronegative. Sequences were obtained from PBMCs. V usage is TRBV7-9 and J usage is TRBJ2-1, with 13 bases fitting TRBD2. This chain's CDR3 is CASSSGLAGALGNEQFF. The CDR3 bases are TGTGCCAGCAGCTCCGGACTAGCGGGAGCCCTCGGGAATGAGCAGTTCTTC. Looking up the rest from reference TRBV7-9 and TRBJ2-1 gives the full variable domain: DTGVSQNPRHKITKRGQNVTFRCDPISEHNRLYWYRQTLGQGPEFLTYFQNEAQLEKSRLLSDRFSAERPKGSFSTLEIQRTEQGDSAMYLCASSSGLAGALGNEQFFGPGTRLTVL.